This TCR beta chain stems from a study of blood T cell repertoires in COVID-19. Germline trimming cut 1 base from V and 1 base from J; bases unmatched to any gene: 5. The CDR3 contains 15 residues. Germline assignment: CDR1 GTSNPN and CDR2 SVGIG (reference sequence). Assay: immunoSEQ multiplex PCR; the TCRdb copy retains only in-frame clones and omits some. Of 300,000 to 350,000 clones listed, more than 75% are singletons. This sequence originates from a woman in her 30s who had recovered from COVID-19. The chain uses TRBV30 and TRBJ2-3; TRBD1 matches at 7 bases. Input material: PBMCs or T cells enriched from blood (not recorded which). The CDR3 DNA follows: TGTGCCTGGAGTGCTCAAGGACAGGGCACAGATACGCAGTATTTT. Amino acid sequence: CAWSAQGQGTDTQYF.